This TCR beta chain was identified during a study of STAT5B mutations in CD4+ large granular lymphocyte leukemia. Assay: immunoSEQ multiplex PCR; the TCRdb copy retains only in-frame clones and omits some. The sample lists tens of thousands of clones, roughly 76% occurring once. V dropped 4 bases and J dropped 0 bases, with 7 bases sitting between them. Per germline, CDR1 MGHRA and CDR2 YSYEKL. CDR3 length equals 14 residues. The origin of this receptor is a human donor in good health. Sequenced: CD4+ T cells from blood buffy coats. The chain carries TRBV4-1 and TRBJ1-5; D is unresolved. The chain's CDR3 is CASSLSSSNQPQHF. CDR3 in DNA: TGCGCCAGCAGCCTCAGTAGTAGCAATCAGCCCCAGCATTTT.